The clone carrying this TCR beta chain showed up just once. Its cognate antigen is unknown. TCRdb called the multiplex PCR reads again in MiXCR, with one record for every CDR3 protein. Among 130,000 or so distinct CDR3 sequences, less than 35% were seen once, and the ten largest hold less than 2.5%. This sample stems from a study of breast tumors, draining lymph nodes, adjacent tissues. Findings and limits, study-wide: Luminal-like breast cancer showed significantly greater tumor-nontumor repertoire similarity than basal-like breast cancer did. Tumor repertoires ranked between lymph nodes and nontumor tissue in diversity, with V and J gene preferences.

Breast cancer patients provided tissue from their axillary draining lymph nodes. There are 14 residues in the CDR3. V dropped 2 bases and J dropped 3 bases, with 9 bases sitting between them. CDR1 SGHTA and CDR2 FQGNSA come from the germline V gene. The clonotype originates from a female donor with breast cancer. Some clones in this sample may be carry-over from other donors' samples. The sample comprised axillary lymph node tissue. The rearrangement links TRBV7-2 to TRBJ2-3, with D perhaps matching TRBD1 (6 bases). CDR3: CASSLPQGTDTQYF. The CDR3 DNA reads TGTGCCAGCAGCTTACCGCAGGGGACAGATACGCAGTATTTT.